This T cell receptor beta chain was sequenced in a study of Ad26.COV2.S vaccination and SARS-CoV-2 variants. General study findings and limits: The study found similar non-spike TCR breadth in vaccine and placebo recipients. In TCR breadth and depth analyses, total T cell responses may have been underestimated.

Concerning this clone itself: Its specificity is unknown. Relative to the germline gene, one junction end is altered; a read error may explain this.

TCRdb keeps only in-frame clones here, not all; method: immunoSEQ multiplex PCR. The data show over 100,000 clones, with 60% to 85% seen just once and 17% held by the top ten. The source is a human donor who had recovered from COVID-19. This sample comprised peripheral blood, obtained after recovery from COVID-19.

The CDR3 spells CASSLSFRGGAVF. In nucleotides, the CDR3 is TGCGCCAGCAGCTTGTCGTTTCGGGGGGGAGCTGTTTTT. The chain has TRBV5-1 and TRBJ2-2; the match to TRBD2 covers 8 bases. From germline, CDR1 is SGHRS and CDR2 YFSETQ. CDR3 length: 13 amino acids.